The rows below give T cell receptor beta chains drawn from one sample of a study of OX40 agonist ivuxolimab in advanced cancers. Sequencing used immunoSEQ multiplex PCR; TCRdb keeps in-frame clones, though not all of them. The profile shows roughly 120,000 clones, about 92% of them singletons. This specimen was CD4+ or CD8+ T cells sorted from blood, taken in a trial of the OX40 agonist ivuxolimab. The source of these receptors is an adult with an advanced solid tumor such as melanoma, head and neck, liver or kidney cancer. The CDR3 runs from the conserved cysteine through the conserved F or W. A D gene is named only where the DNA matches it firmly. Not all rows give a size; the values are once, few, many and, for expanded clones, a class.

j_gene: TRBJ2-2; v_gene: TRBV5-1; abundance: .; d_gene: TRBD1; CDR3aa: CASSLNGQGITGELFF; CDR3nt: TGCGCCAGCAGCTTGAATGGACAGGGAATCACCGGGGAGCTGTTTTTT
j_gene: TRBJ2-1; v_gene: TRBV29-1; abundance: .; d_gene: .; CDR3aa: CSVAGGVPYNEQFF; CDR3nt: TGCAGCGTTGCAGGCGGGGTCCCGTACAATGAGCAGTTCTTC
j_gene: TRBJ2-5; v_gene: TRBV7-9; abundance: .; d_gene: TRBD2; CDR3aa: CASSLAGGYQETQYF; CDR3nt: TGTGCCAGCAGTCTAGCGGGGGGGTACCAAGAGACCCAGTACTTC
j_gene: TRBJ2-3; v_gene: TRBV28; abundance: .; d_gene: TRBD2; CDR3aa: CASNPEGLAEGVDTQYF; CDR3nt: TGTGCCAGCAACCCAGAGGGACTAGCGGAGGGGGTTGATACGCAGTATTTT
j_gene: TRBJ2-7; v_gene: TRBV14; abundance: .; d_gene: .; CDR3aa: CASSRLWDGTQYEQYF; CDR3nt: TGTGCCAGCAGCCGACTCTGGGACGGGACTCAGTACGAGCAGTACTTC
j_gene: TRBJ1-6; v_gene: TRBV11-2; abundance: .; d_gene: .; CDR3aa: CASSLYTNSPLHF; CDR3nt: TGTGCCAGCAGCTTGTACACGAATTCACCCCTCCACTTT
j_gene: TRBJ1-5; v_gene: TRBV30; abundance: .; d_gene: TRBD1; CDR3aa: CAWSRRGGKQPQHF; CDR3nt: TGTGCCTGGAGTAGGAGAGGGGGCAAGCAGCCCCAGCATTTT
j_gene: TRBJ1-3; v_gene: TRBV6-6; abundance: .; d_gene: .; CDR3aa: CASGVGGYSGNTIYF; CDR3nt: TGTGCCAGCGGGGTCGGGGGGTACTCTGGAAACACCATATATTTT
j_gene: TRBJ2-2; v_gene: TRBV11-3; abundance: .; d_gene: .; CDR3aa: CASSLEPYGELFF; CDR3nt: TGTGCCAGCAGCTTAGAACCCTACGGGGAGCTGTTTTTT
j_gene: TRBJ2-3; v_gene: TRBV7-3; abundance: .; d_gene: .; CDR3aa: CASGLGASTDTQYF; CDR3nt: TGTGCCAGTGGGTTGGGAGCTAGCACAGATACGCAGTATTTT
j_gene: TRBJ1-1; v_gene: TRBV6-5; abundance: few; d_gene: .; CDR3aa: CASGNTGRTEAFF; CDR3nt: TGTGCCAGCGGGAATACAGGTCGGACTGAAGCTTTCTTT
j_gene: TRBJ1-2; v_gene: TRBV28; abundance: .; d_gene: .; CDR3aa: CASRYPGNYGYTF; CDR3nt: TGTGCCAGCAGATACCCCGGGAACTATGGCTACACCTTC
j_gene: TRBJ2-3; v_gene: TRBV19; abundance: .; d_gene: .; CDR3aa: CASKNREIGNTQYF; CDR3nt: TGTGCCAGTAAGAACAGGGAAATCGGAAATACGCAGTATTTT
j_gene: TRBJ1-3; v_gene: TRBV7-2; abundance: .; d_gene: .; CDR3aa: CASSFSGEAGNTIYF; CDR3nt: TGTGCCAGCAGCTTTTCAGGGGAAGCTGGAAACACCATATATTTT
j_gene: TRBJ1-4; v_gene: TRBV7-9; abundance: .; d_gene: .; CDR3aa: CASSSYMTAGGEKLFF; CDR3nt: TGTGCCAGCAGCTCATACATGACGGCGGGAGGGGAAAAACTGTTTTTT
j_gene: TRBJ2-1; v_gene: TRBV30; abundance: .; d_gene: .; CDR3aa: CAWSPAGSGRYNEQFF; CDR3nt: TGTGCCTGGAGCCCCGCGGGAAGTGGGAGATACAATGAGCAGTTCTTC
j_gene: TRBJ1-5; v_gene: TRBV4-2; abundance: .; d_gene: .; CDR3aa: CASSQGLSWGSNQPQHF; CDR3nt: TGTGCCAGCAGCCAAGGCCTATCCTGGGGTAGCAATCAGCCCCAGCATTTT
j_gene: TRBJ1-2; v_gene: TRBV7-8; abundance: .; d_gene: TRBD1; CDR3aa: CASSLTGSPNYGYTF; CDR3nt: TGTGCCAGCAGCTTGACAGGGTCTCCTAACTATGGCTACACCTTC
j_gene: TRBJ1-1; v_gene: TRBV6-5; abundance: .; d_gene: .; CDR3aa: CASTQGRGEAFF; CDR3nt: TGTGCCAGCACCCAGGGGAGGGGTGAAGCTTTCTTT
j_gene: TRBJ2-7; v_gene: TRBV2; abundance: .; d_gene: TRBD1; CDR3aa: CASGSGTGAYEQYF; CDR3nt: TGTGCCAGCGGAAGCGGGACAGGGGCCTACGAGCAGTACTTC
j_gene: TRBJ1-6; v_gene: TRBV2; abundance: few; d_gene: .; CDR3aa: CASTRPQLLPLHF; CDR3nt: TGTGCCAGCACCCGACCCCAGCTTTTACCCCTCCACTTT
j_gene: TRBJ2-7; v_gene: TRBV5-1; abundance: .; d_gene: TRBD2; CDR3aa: CASSLASGVGEQYF; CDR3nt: TGCGCCAGCAGTCTTGCTAGCGGGGTCGGTGAGCAGTACTTC
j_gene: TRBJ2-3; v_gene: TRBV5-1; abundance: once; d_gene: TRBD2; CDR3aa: CASSLGGTSGSVADTQYF; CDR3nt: TGCGCCAGCAGCTTGGGCGGGACTAGCGGGAGCGTCGCAGATACGCAGTATTTT
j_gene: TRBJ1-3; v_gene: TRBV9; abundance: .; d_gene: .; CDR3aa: CASSVQGAGNTIYF; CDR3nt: TGTGCCAGCAGCGTACAGGGTGCTGGAAACACCATATATTTT
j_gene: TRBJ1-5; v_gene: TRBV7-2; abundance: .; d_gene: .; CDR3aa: CASTPGGNQPQHF; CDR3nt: TGTGCCAGCACCCCTGGAGGCAATCAGCCCCAGCATTTT
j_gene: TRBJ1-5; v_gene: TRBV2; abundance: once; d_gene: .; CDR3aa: CASSETTWGNQPQHF; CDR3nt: TGTGCCAGCAGTGAAACTACATGGGGCAATCAGCCCCAGCATTTT
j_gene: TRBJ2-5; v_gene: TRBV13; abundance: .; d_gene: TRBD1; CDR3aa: CASSTRTGLETQYF; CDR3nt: TGTGCCAGCAGCACCCGGACAGGGTTAGAGACCCAGTACTTC
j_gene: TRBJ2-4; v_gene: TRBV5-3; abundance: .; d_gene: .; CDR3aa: CARSLAGTAGEVGQYF; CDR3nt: TGTGCCAGAAGCTTGGCGGGGACAGCGGGCGAGGTGGGTCAGTACTTC
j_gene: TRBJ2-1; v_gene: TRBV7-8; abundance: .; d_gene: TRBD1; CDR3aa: CASSSITGDPYNEQFF; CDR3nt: TGTGCCAGCAGCTCCATTACAGGGGACCCCTACAATGAGCAGTTCTTC
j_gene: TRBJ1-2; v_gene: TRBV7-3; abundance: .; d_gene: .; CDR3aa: CASSSKGGSSPYGYTF; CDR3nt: TGTGCCAGCAGCTCAAAGGGCGGGTCGAGCCCTTATGGCTACACCTTC
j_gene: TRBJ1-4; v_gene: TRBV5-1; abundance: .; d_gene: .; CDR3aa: CASSFVGPLDEKLFF; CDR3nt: TGCGCCAGCAGCTTCGTGGGGCCGCTGGATGAAAAACTGTTTTTT
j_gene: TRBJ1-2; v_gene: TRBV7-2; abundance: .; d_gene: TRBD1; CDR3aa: CASSSDRGAGYTF; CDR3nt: TGTGCCAGCAGCTCAGACAGGGGGGCGGGCTACACCTTC
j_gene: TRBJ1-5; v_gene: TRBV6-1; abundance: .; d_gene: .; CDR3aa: CASSEGPNNQPQHF; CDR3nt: TGTGCCAGCAGTGAAGGCCCCAACAATCAGCCCCAGCATTTT
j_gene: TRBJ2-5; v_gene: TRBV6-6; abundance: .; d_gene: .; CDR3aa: CASSLTTGTPRETQYF; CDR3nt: TGTGCCAGCAGCTTAACTACCGGGACCCCGCGGGAGACCCAGTACTTC
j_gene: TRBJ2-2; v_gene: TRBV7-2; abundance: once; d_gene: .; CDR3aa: CAGSLGTGGTGELFF; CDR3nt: TGTGCCGGCAGCTTAGGGACCGGAGGGACCGGGGAGCTGTTTTTT
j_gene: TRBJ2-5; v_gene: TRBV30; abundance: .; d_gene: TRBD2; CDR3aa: CAWSPSGAQYF; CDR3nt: TGTGCCTGGAGTCCTAGCGGGGCCCAGTACTTC
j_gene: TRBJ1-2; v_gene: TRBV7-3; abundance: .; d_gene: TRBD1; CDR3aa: CASSLTGGDYGYTF; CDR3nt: TGTGCCAGCAGCTTGACAGGGGGAGACTATGGCTACACCTTC
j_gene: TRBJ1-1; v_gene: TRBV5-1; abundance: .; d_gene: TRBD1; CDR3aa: CASSLRDRAGTEAFF; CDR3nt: TGCGCCAGCAGCTTGAGGGACAGGGCCGGGACTGAAGCTTTCTTT
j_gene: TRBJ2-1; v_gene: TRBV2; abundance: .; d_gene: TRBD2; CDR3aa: CASTGTNAYNEQFF; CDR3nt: TGTGCCAGCACTGGGACTAACGCCTACAATGAGCAGTTCTTC
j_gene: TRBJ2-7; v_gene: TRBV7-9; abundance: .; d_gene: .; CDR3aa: CASSSLAGSYEQYF; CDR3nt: TGTGCCAGCAGCTCGCTCGCAGGATCCTACGAGCAGTACTTC
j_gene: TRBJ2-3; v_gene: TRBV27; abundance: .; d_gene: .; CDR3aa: CASSWDWDSTDTQYF; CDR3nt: TGTGCCAGCAGTTGGGACTGGGATAGCACAGATACGCAGTATTTT
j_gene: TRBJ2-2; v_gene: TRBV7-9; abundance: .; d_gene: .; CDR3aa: CASSLSRNTGELFF; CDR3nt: TGTGCCAGCAGCCTCTCGAGGAACACCGGGGAGCTGTTTTTT
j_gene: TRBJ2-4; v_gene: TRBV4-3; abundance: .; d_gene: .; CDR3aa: CASSQDPPGRSNIQYF; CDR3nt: TGCGCCAGCAGCCAAGATCCTCCCGGGCGGTCAAACATTCAGTACTTC
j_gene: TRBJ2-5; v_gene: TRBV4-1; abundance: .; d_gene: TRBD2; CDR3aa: CASSQEVNLAGEEETQYF; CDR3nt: TGCGCCAGCAGCCAAGAAGTCAATCTAGCGGGAGAGGAAGAGACCCAGTACTTC
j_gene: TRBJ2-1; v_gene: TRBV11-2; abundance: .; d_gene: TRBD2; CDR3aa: CASSLQLAGVNEQFF; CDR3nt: TGTGCCAGCAGCTTGCAACTAGCGGGCGTCAATGAGCAGTTCTTC
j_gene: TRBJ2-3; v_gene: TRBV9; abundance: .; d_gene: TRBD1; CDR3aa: CASSVAQGEDTQYF; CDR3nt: TGTGCCAGCAGCGTAGCCCAGGGGGAGGATACGCAGTATTTT
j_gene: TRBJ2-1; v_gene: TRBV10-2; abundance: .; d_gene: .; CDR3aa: CAAGLGGRGNEQFF; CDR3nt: TGCGCCGCTGGGTTGGGGGGCCGGGGCAATGAGCAGTTCTTC
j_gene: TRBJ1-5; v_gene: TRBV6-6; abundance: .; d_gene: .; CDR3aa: CAGGAAQPQHF; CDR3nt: TGTGCCGGAGGTGCAGCTCAGCCCCAGCATTTT